Here is one T cell receptor (beta chain) with its context. This record belongs to a study of blood T cell repertoires in COVID-19. Per the study methods: Cell counts per sample came from amplifying reference gene primers. TCRdb keeps only in-frame clones here, not all; method: immunoSEQ multiplex PCR. D and trimming were read from the DNA, whereas the V and J calls and clone size are those reported in that table. The sample shows 35,000 to 45,000 clones, about 75% of them seen only once. This CDR3 is built from 13 residues. Germline V gene data show CDR1 as SGHTA and CDR2 as FQGTGA. The V end was cut by 4 bases, the J end by 0 bases, with 6 bases between.

The sequenced material came from peripheral blood. The receptor's source is a man aged 65-85 years with active or convalescent COVID-19. The J gene is TRBJ1-1, the V gene TRBV7-3, with a weak D call TRBD1 (5 bases). The CDR3 reads CASSSGMNTEAFF. CDR3 bases: TGTGCCAGCAGCTCAGGGATGAACACTGAAGCTTTCTTT.